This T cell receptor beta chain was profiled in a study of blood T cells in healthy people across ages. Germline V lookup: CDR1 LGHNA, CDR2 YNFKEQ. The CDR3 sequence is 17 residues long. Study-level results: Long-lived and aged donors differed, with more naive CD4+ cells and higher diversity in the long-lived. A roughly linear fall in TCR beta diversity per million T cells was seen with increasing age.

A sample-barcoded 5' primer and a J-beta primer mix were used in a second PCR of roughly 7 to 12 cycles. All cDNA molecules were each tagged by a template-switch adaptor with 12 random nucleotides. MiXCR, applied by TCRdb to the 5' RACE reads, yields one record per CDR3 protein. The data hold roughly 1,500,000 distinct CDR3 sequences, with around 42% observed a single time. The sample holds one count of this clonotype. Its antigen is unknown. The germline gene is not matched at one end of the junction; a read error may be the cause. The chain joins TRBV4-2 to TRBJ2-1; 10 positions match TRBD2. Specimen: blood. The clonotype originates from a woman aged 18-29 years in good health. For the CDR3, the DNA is TGTGCCGGCAGCCAAGGAGGGACTAGCGTTATCGACAATGAGCAGTTCTTC. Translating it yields CAGSQGGTSVIDNEQFF.